This TCR beta chain was retrieved from a study of OX40 agonist ivuxolimab in advanced cancers. Across the whole study: The patients received agonistic anti-OX40 (CD134) antibody ivuxolimab. Partial responses were observed in three patients, of whom one had hepatocellular carcinoma and two had cutaneous melanoma.

Measured with immunoSEQ multiplex PCR; TCRdb has only the in-frame clones, and not every one. Altogether about 77,000 clones are present, around nine tenths being singletons, with the ten largest covering around 2.6%. Study-level results: CD4+ and CD8+ T cells in blood underwent clonal expansion by week 6 at 0.1 to 3.0 mg/kg.

This clone was counted once. The antigen is unknown. Germline V gene lookup returns CDR1 SNHLY and CDR2 FYNNEI. V was trimmed by 7 bases and J by 0 bases, leaving 7 bases between them. The CDR3 is made up of 14 amino acids. The source of this sequence is an adult with an advanced solid tumor such as melanoma, head and neck, liver or kidney cancer. The source was CD4+ or CD8+ T cells sorted from blood, collected in a trial of the OX40 agonist ivuxolimab. The V and J genes are TRBV2 and TRBJ2-6, with D unclear. CDR3 sequence reads: CASMEISGANVLTF. The CDR3 nucleotides read TGTGCCAGCATGGAGATCTCTGGGGCCAACGTCCTGACTTTC.